This passage covers 29 T cell receptor beta chains from one sample sequenced in a study of shared T cell receptors in the human thymus. Method: immunoSEQ multiplex PCR; TCRdb's copy keeps in-frame clones and lacks some. The sample yields about 710,000 clones, 87% seen once. The data also belong to a second study, concerning human thymus T cells.

The sequencing sample was made of thymocytes. The receptors were gathered from a boy younger than two with a congenital heart defect.

This clone appeared a single time. V gene TRBV5-1 combines with J gene TRBJ2-5; 14 bases align to TRBD2. This CDR3 spans 18 amino acids. CDR1 SGHRS and CDR2 YFSETQ come from the germline V gene. With V trimmed by 0 bases and J by 2 bases, 6 bases remained unmatched. The CDR3 region has the DNA TGCGCCAGCAGCTTGGCCGGGACTAGCGGGAGCAAACAAGAGACCCAGTACTTC. Its translation is CASSLAGTSGSKQETQYF. The entire variable domain, with the rest obtained from reference TRBV5-1 and TRBJ2-5, is as follows: KAGVTQTPRYLIKTRGQQVTLSCSPISGHRSVSWYQQTPGQGLQFLFEYFSETQRNKGNFPGRFSGRQFSNSRSEMNVSTLELGDSALYLCASSLAGTSGSKQETQYFGPGTRLLVL.

The chain uses TRBV28 and TRBJ2-5; D perhaps matches TRBD1 (6 bases). The length of the CDR3 is 14 residues. V was shortened by 4 bases and J by 5 bases, with 14 bases between the two germline ends. CDR1 is MDHEN, CDR2 SYDVKM, per germline. Here the CDR3 reads CASSSYRVRETQYF. Here the CDR3 DNA reads TGTGCCAGCAGTTCTTACAGGGTTCGTGAGACCCAGTACTTC.

The chain combines TRBV28 with TRBJ2-1; 10 nucleotides match TRBD2. CDR1 is MDHEN and CDR2 is SYDVKM in the germline V gene. V shed 8 bases and J 4 bases; nucleotides not matched to a gene: 20. CDR3 size: 19 residues. The CDR3 here is CASSALGAGGQSRYNEQFF. CDR3 bases: TGTGCCAGCTCGGCACTCGGAGCGGGAGGGCAATCGAGGTACAATGAGCAGTTCTTC.

This clone was seen just once. V gene TRBV4-1 combines with J gene TRBJ1-1; the D gene is possibly TRBD1 (6 bases). The germline gives CDR1 MGHRA, CDR2 YSYEKL. V was trimmed by 2 bases and J by 1 base, leaving 14 bases between them. The CDR3 spans 16 residues. The CDR3 here is CASSQSAPGENTEAFF. The CDR3 DNA follows: TGCGCCAGCAGCCAAAGCGCCCCAGGGGAGAACACTGAAGCTTTCTTT.

The chain uses TRBV5-4 and TRBJ2-7, with a tentative D call TRBD2 (6 bases). Germline V lookup: CDR1 SGHNT, CDR2 YYREEE (reference sequence). Trimming took 3 bases from V and 5 from J, leaving 21 bases between them. The CDR3 has 16 residues. In nucleotides, the CDR3 is TGTGCCAGCAGCTCTCATCGGGGGACTCCCCTACACGAGCAGTACTTC. Residues: CASSSHRGTPLHEQYF.

V and J are TRBV27 and TRBJ1-4; no reliable D call. V lost 7 bases and J 1 base, leaving 19 bases between the germline ends. This CDR3 contains 17 residues. CDR1 and CDR2 from the germline V gene are MNHEY and SMNVEV (reference sequence). For the CDR3, the DNA is TGTGCCAGCACCGATCATCCCTTACCGGGAACTAATGAAAAACTGTTTTTT. Translation gives CASTDHPLPGTNEKLFF. Together with reference TRBV27 and TRBJ1-4, the CDR3 gives the full variable domain: EAQVTQNPRYLITVTGKKLTVTCSQNMNHEYMSWYRQDPGLGLRQIYYSMNVEVTDKGDVPEGYKVSRKEKRNFPLILESPSPNQTSLYFCASTDHPLPGTNEKLFFGSGTQLSVL.

V and J are TRBV19 and TRBJ1-5, with 10 bases identical to TRBD1. The CDR3 sequence is 15 residues long. Germline CDR1 LNHDA, CDR2 SQIVND (reference sequence). The V and J ends lost 5 bases and 1 base, in that order; junction bases with no gene match: 2. The CDR3 protein is CASSQDRGSNQPQHF. Written as DNA, the CDR3 is TGTGCCAGTAGTCAGGACAGGGGGAGCAATCAGCCCCAGCATTTT.

The chain employs TRBV19 and TRBJ2-1, with D perhaps TRBD2 (6 bases). The CDR3 runs 15 residues. The V gene's germline CDR1 is LNHDA and CDR2 SQIVND (reference sequence). V dropped 7 bases and J dropped 1 base, with 14 bases sitting between them. Here the CDR3 reads CASTFPGSSYNEQFF. The CDR3 bases are TGTGCCAGTACCTTCCCCGGGAGTTCCTACAATGAGCAGTTCTTC.

The chain is built from TRBV13 and TRBJ2-2; 7 bases line up with TRBD2. V shed 4 bases and J 6 bases; nucleotides not matched to a gene: 23. The CDR3 has 20 residues. The germline V gene has CDR1 PRHDT and CDR2 FYEKMQ (reference sequence). As DNA, the CDR3 is TGTGCCAGCAGCTGTACCGGGACTAATACCCATGAAGGGGAGGCCGGGGAGCTGTTTTTT. This gives the protein CASSCTGTNTHEGEAGELFF. Supplemented by reference TRBV13 and TRBJ2-2, the full variable domain reads AAGVIQSPRHLIKEKRETATLKCYPIPRHDTVYWYQQGPGQDPQFLISFYEKMQSDKGSIPDRFSAQQFSDYHSELNMSSLELGDSALYFCASSCTGTNTHEGEAGELFFGEGSRLTVL.

The gene calls are TRBV11-3 and TRBJ1-2; tentative D call: TRBD1 (5 bases). V was pared by 6 bases and J by 4 bases, with 15 bases between. The CDR3 consists of 14 residues. Per the germline V gene, CDR1 is SGHNT and CDR2 is YENEEA. In DNA, the CDR3 is TGTGCCAGCAGGGGGGGAGGGGATCGCTATGGCTACACCTTC. As protein: CASRGGGDRYGYTF.

The J gene is TRBJ2-7, the V gene TRBV13; 7 bases map to TRBD2. From germline, CDR1 is PRHDT and CDR2 FYEKMQ (reference sequence). The CDR3 extends over 14 amino acids. V shed 0 bases and J 4 bases; nucleotides not matched to a gene: 3. The CDR3 spells CASSLGREEYEQYF. The CDR3 DNA reads as TGTGCCAGCAGCTTAGGCCGGGAGGAATACGAGCAGTACTTC.

The J gene is TRBJ1-1, the V gene TRBV4-1, with D maybe TRBD1 (6 bases). The ends were cut back, 4 bases at V and 7 bases at J, with 16 bases in the middle. The CDR3 runs 14 residues. Germline V lookup: CDR1 MGHRA, CDR2 YSYEKL. The CDR3 spells CASSPDRLPVEAFF. Written as DNA, the CDR3 is TGCGCCAGCAGCCCCGACAGGCTGCCGGTTGAAGCTTTCTTT.

This sequence joins TRBV27 and TRBJ1-3; D possibly corresponds to TRBD1 (6 bases). In germline, CDR1 is MNHEY, CDR2 SMNVEV (reference sequence). CDR3 size: 16 residues. V was shortened by 2 bases and J by 2 bases, with 13 bases between the two germline ends. CDR3 bases: TGTGCCAGCAGTTTAACGGCCAGGGGCGCTGGAAACACCATATATTTT. Encoded protein: CASSLTARGAGNTIYF.

This chain connects TRBV5-8 to TRBJ2-7; TRBD2 might be the D (5 bases). V lost 0 bases to trimming and J lost 0 bases, with 10 bases between them. CDR1 SGHTS and CDR2 YDEGEE come from the germline V gene. This CDR3 region has 15 residues. The DNA of the CDR3 is TGTGCCAGCAGCTTGGTTCGGGGAAGCTCCTACGAGCAGTACTTC. Encoded protein: CASSLVRGSSYEQYF.

The chain joins TRBV27 to TRBJ2-7; a possible D gene is TRBD2 (6 bases). The germline CDR1 and CDR2 sequences are MNHEY and SMNVEV (reference sequence). The ends were cut back, 4 bases at V and 4 bases at J, with 17 bases in the middle. The CDR3 is made up of 15 amino acids. The DNA for the CDR3 is TGTGCCAGCAGTTCCCGCCCGGGAGAATTGTACGAGCAGTACTTC. It codes for CASSSRPGELYEQYF.

The table lists this clone with a count of one. The CDR3: CASSLAAGISYEQYF. The CDR3 DNA reads TGTGCCAGCAGTTTAGCGGCGGGGATCTCCTACGAGCAGTACTTC. The rearrangement links TRBV28 to TRBJ2-7, with TRBD2 as a possible D gene (6 bases). CDR1 MDHEN and CDR2 SYDVKM come from the germline V gene. V lost 2 bases and J lost 0, with 11 bases in between. The CDR3 sequence is 15 residues long. Together with reference TRBV28 and TRBJ2-7, the CDR3 gives the full variable domain: DVKVTQSSRYLVKRTGEKVFLECVQDMDHENMFWYRQDPGLGLRLIYFSYDVKMKEKGDIPEGYSVSREKKERFSLILESASTNQTSMYLCASSLAAGISYEQYFGPGTRLTVT.

V usage is TRBV25-1 and J usage is TRBJ2-5, with a tentative D call TRBD1 (6 bases). The J call may be wrong; the DNA end is better matched by TRBJ2-7. This CDR3 has 14 residues. The germline gives CDR1 MGHDK, CDR2 SYGVNS. The CDR3 coding sequence is TGTGCCAGCAGTGAAAGGGGCAGGGGCTACGAGCAGTACTTC. Amino acids: CASSERGRGYEQYF.

The J gene is TRBJ2-3, the V gene TRBV6-1; 7 nucleotides line up with TRBD2. The germline V gene encodes CDR1 MNHNS and CDR2 SASEGT. J was trimmed by 2 bases and V by 8 bases; bases with no gene match: 7. The length of the CDR3 is 14 residues. CDR3 in amino acids: CASGSSGYTDTQYF. In nucleotides, the CDR3 is TGTGCCAGCGGGTCTAGCGGATACACAGATACGCAGTATTTT.

J is TRBJ1-1 and V is TRBV18, with D possibly TRBD1 on 6 matching bases. Trimming left V 3 bases short and J 4 bases short, with 15 bases between. This CDR3 contains 15 residues. The germline gives CDR1 KGHSH, CDR2 LQKENI. CDR3 sequence reads: CASSPTGKAGTEAFF. CDR3 bases: TGTGCCAGCTCACCGACAGGCAAGGCTGGCACTGAAGCTTTCTTT.

The chain recombines TRBV6-1 with TRBJ2-1; 8 nucleotides agree with TRBD1. V was pared by 7 bases and J by 4 bases, with 9 bases of the junction left unmatched. The germline V gene encodes CDR1 MNHNS and CDR2 SASEGT. The CDR3 consists of 15 residues. The CDR3 DNA sequence: TGTGCCAGCAAAGTATCGGGACAGGCGTACAATGAGCAGTTCTTC. Residues: CASKVSGQAYNEQFF.

The chain couples TRBV5-6 to TRBJ1-3, with TRBD1 as a possible D gene (5 bases). The CDR3 sequence is 16 residues long. The germline V and J ends were trimmed by 4 bases and 0 bases, with 14 bases remaining between them. Germline V gene lookup returns CDR1 SGHDT and CDR2 YYEEEE. Written as DNA, the CDR3 is TGTGCCAGCAGCAGTTCCGACAGTACCTCTGGAAACACCATATATTTT. Its protein is CASSSSDSTSGNTIYF.

This chain joins TRBV21-1 and TRBJ1-5. TRBV21-1 corresponds to a pseudogene. The CDR3 extends over 15 amino acids. The CDR3 loop reads CATTATGDSNQPQHF. CDR3 in DNA: TGTGCCACCACCGCTACCGGGGATAGCAATCAGCCCCAGCATTTT.

The V gene is TRBV29-1, the J gene TRBJ2-5; 11 bases match TRBD2. The CDR3 sequence is 14 residues long. Germline-derived CDR1 and CDR2 are SQVTM and ANQGSEA. J lost 3 bases, V lost 6 bases, and 6 bases had no gene match. The CDR3, as DNA: TGCAGCGTAAGACTAGCGGGGCGTAAAGAGACCCAGTACTTC. Its translation is CSVRLAGRKETQYF.

The chain links TRBV13 to TRBJ2-3, with D perhaps TRBD1 (5 bases). Germline CDR1 PRHDT, CDR2 FYEKMQ (reference sequence). V lost 3 bases to trimming and J lost 0 bases, with 7 bases between them. CDR3 length: 14 residues. CDR3 nucleotides: TGTGCCAGCAGCTTGGGGCGTAGCACAGATACGCAGTATTTT. This translates into CASSLGRSTDTQYF.

The chain combines TRBV7-9 with TRBJ1-5; 7 nucleotides align to TRBD1. The CDR3 extends over 14 amino acids. J was trimmed by 5 bases and V by 3 bases; bases with no gene match: 4. Germline V gene data show CDR1 as SEHNR and CDR2 as FQNEAQ (reference sequence). The CDR3 region has the DNA TGTGCCAGCAGCTTTACAGGGGTGGATCAGCCCCAGCATTTT. Translation gives CASSFTGVDQPQHF.

This chain links TRBV4-1 with TRBJ2-3; tentative D call: TRBD2 (7 bases). V lost 8 bases and J lost 3, with 12 bases in between. The CDR3 runs to 13 residues. Germline V lookup: CDR1 MGHRA, CDR2 YSYEKL. In DNA, the CDR3 is TGCGCCAGCGGGGGGGCCGGTACAGATACGCAGTATTTT. Its protein is CASGGAGTDTQYF.

This clone occurred once. This chain links TRBV29-1 with TRBJ1-1; 9 bases line up with TRBD1. The CDR3 contains 14 residues. After removal of 3 bases from V and 7 bases from J, the junction contained 9 bases not matched to a gene. Germline CDR1 SQVTM, CDR2 ANQGSEA. This chain's CDR3 is CSVDTGGSVGEAFF. The CDR3 coding sequence is TGCAGCGTTGATACAGGGGGCTCGGTAGGTGAAGCTTTCTTT.

The chain is built from TRBV19 and TRBJ1-5; D is uncertain. Deletions cut 6 bases from V and 0 bases from J, with 6 bases between. The CDR3 length is 13 residues. Per germline, CDR1 LNHDA and CDR2 SQIVND (reference sequence). This CDR3 is CASRGYSNQPQHF. CDR3 in DNA: TGTGCCAGTAGGGGCTATAGCAATCAGCCCCAGCATTTT.

The gene calls are TRBV28 and TRBJ2-3; D not resolved. The length of the CDR3 is 14 residues. Germline V lookup: CDR1 MDHEN, CDR2 SYDVKM. The germline V and J ends were trimmed by 8 bases and 2 bases, with 14 bases remaining between them. CDR3 region: CASGLWPATDTQYF. CDR3 nucleotides: TGTGCCAGCGGGCTATGGCCCGCCACAGATACGCAGTATTTT.